A selection of T cell receptor beta chains follows, all from one sample in a study of blood T cells in healthy people across ages. TCRdb used MiXCR to reprocess the 5' RACE reads, holding one entry per CDR3 protein. Altogether over 450,000 distinct CDR3 sequences are present, more than 20% being singletons, with the ten largest covering less than 9%. These records were also assigned to another study, of T cells of mothers and their children.

The sample comprised blood. Receptor source: a boy aged 5-17 years in good health. The CDR3 runs from the conserved cysteine through the conserved F or W. D genes are given only for firm matches. Not every row has a clone size; where given, it reads once, few, many or a size class.

J: TRBJ1-1
D: NA
length: 13
size: NA
V: TRBV2
CDR3: CASSDDTNTEAFF
DNA: TGTGCCAGCAGTGACGACACGAACACTGAAGCTTTCTTT

J: TRBJ2-7
D: NA
length: 13
size: NA
V: TRBV30
CDR3: CAWKRDTTYEQYF
DNA: TGTGCCTGGAAAAGGGACACTACCTACGAGCAGTACTTC

J: TRBJ1-3
D: NA
length: 15
size: few
V: TRBV6-5
CDR3: CASSYSGGFGNTIYF
DNA: TGTGCCAGCAGTTACTCAGGGGGGTTCGGAAACACCATATATTTT

J: TRBJ2-5
D: NA
length: 22
size: few
V: TRBV27
CDR3: CARGRIRELRRGAHGSLGTQYF
DNA: TGTGCCAGAGGACGAATAAGAGAGCTTAGGAGGGGGGCCCATGGGAGTTTGGGGACCCAGTACTTC

J: TRBJ1-4
D: TRBD1
length: 12
size: many
V: TRBV6-5
CDR3: CASSLQGGKLFF
DNA: TGTGCCAGCAGTTTACAGGGGGGAAAACTGTTTTTT

J: TRBJ2-1
D: TRBD2
length: 14
size: NA
V: TRBV10-2
CDR3: CASRGGVTYNEQFF
DNA: TGCGCCAGCAGGGGGGGGGTTACCTACAATGAGCAGTTCTTC

J: TRBJ1-1
D: NA
length: 16
size: NA
V: TRBV20-1
CDR3: CSARDYSSGGLTEAFF
DNA: TGCAGTGCTAGAGATTATTCGTCCGGAGGCCTCACTGAAGCTTTCTTT

J: TRBJ2-7
D: TRBD2
length: 12
size: NA
V: TRBV28
CDR3: CASSFAGGLGYF
DNA: TGTGCCAGCAGTTTTGCCGGGGGACTAGGGTACTTC

J: TRBJ1-1
D: TRBD1
length: 14
size: few
V: TRBV6-6
CDR3: CASSYLQGGTEAFF
DNA: TGTGCCAGCAGCTACTTACAGGGGGGGACTGAAGCTTTCTTT

J: TRBJ2-7
D: NA
length: 12
size: NA
V: TRBV20-1
CDR3: CSARESGYEQYF
DNA: TGCAGTGCGAGGGAGTCTGGCTACGAGCAGTACTTC

J: TRBJ2-3
D: NA
length: 14
size: NA
V: TRBV20-1
CDR3: CSASLASGTDTQYF
DNA: TGCAGTGCCAGCCTAGCGTCCGGCACAGATACGCAGTATTTT

J: TRBJ2-3
D: NA
length: 12
size: NA
V: TRBV29-1
CDR3: CSVPEGTDTQYF
DNA: TGCAGCGTGCCCGAAGGGACAGATACGCAGTATTTT

J: TRBJ2-4
D: TRBD1
length: 15
size: few
V: TRBV5-5
CDR3: CASSLTGGPKNIQYF
DNA: TGTGCCAGCAGCTTAACAGGGGGGCCCAAAAACATTCAGTACTTC

J: TRBJ1-1
D: NA
length: 19
size: NA
V: TRBV9
CDR3: CASSVAIKGGGSGLTEAFF
DNA: TGTGCCAGCAGCGTAGCGATAAAGGGGGGAGGGTCCGGGTTGACTGAAGCTTTCTTT

J: TRBJ2-1
D: TRBD1
length: 15
size: NA
V: TRBV6-4
CDR3: CASSDEGTGHNEQFF
DNA: TGTGCCAGCAGTGACGAAGGGACAGGACACAATGAGCAGTTCTTC

J: TRBJ1-2
D: TRBD1
length: 12
size: NA
V: TRBV6-5
CDR3: CASMTGGRGYTF
DNA: TGTGCCAGCATGACAGGGGGACGGGGCTACACCTTC

J: TRBJ1-5
D: TRBD1
length: 15
size: few
V: TRBV6-2/TRBV6-3
CDR3: CASSPGTGFNQPQHF
DNA: TGTGCCAGCAGCCCCGGGACAGGCTTTAATCAGCCCCAGCATTTT

J: TRBJ1-1
D: TRBD1
length: 13
size: NA
V: TRBV7-9
CDR3: CASSTLDRGAAFF
DNA: TGTGCCAGCAGCACCCTGGACAGGGGGGCAGCTTTCTTT

J: TRBJ1-4
D: TRBD1
length: 17
size: many
V: TRBV27
CDR3: CASSLLVTGGAGEKLFF
DNA: TGTGCCAGCAGTTTACTCGTCACAGGGGGGGCTGGAGAAAAACTGTTTTTT

J: TRBJ2-7
D: NA
length: 15
size: NA
V: TRBV3-1
CDR3: CASSQDPTGSYEQYF
DNA: TGTGCCAGCAGCCAAGATCCCACAGGATCCTACGAGCAGTACTTC

J: TRBJ2-1
D: NA
length: 14
size: NA
V: TRBV29-1
CDR3: CSVEGPAGPNEQFF
DNA: TGCAGCGTTGAAGGTCCGGCAGGGCCGAATGAGCAGTTCTTC

J: TRBJ2-7
D: NA
length: 16
size: few
V: TRBV20-1
CDR3: CSARDSERQGPYEQYF
DNA: TGCAGTGCTAGAGATTCCGAGCGGCAGGGGCCTTACGAGCAGTACTTC

J: TRBJ2-5
D: TRBD1
length: 12
size: few
V: TRBV20-1
CDR3: CSAGYRGETQYF
DNA: TGCAGTGCTGGATACAGGGGAGAGACCCAGTACTTC

J: TRBJ2-1
D: NA
length: 14
size: NA
V: TRBV6-2/TRBV6-3
CDR3: CASSYGGVSYEQFF
DNA: TGTGCCAGCAGTTACGGGGGAGTGAGCTATGAGCAGTTCTTC

J: TRBJ1-2
D: TRBD1
length: 14
size: few
V: TRBV28
CDR3: CASSLPFTGAGYTF
DNA: TGTGCCAGCAGTTTACCCTTTACAGGGGCCGGCTACACCTTC

J: TRBJ1-4
D: NA
length: 14
size: few
V: TRBV12-3/TRBV12-4
CDR3: CASRGTGLGEKLFF
DNA: TGTGCCAGCAGGGGTACAGGGCTCGGGGAAAAACTGTTTTTT

J: TRBJ2-5
D: NA
length: 15
size: few
V: TRBV10-3
CDR3: CAISESDSFQETQYF
DNA: TGTGCCATCAGTGAGTCGGACAGCTTCCAAGAGACCCAGTACTTC

J: TRBJ2-7
D: NA
length: 13
size: many
V: TRBV6-2/TRBV6-3
CDR3: CASSYGPTYEQYF
DNA: TGTGCCAGCAGTTACGGACCCACGTACGAGCAGTACTTC

J: TRBJ2-2
D: TRBD1
length: 14
size: NA
V: TRBV15
CDR3: CATSPDRATGELFF
DNA: TGTGCCACCAGCCCGGACAGGGCCACCGGGGAGCTGTTTTTT

J: TRBJ1-1
D: TRBD1
length: 14
size: few
V: TRBV28
CDR3: CASSRTQGGDEAFF
DNA: TGTGCCAGCAGCCGAACTCAGGGGGGAGATGAAGCTTTCTTT

J: TRBJ1-2
D: TRBD1
length: 14
size: NA
V: TRBV6-5
CDR3: CASSIKTGDEGYTF
DNA: TGTGCCAGCAGCATAAAGACAGGGGATGAGGGCTACACCTTC

J: TRBJ1-4
D: TRBD1
length: 16
size: few
V: TRBV28
CDR3: CASSSRRDRQNEKLFF
DNA: TGTGCCAGCAGCTCCCGGAGGGACAGACAAAATGAAAAACTGTTTTTT

J: TRBJ2-1
D: TRBD2
length: 16
size: few
V: TRBV5-1
CDR3: CASSLGTSSEGNEQFF
DNA: TGCGCCAGCAGCTTGGGGACTAGCTCCGAAGGTAATGAGCAGTTCTTC

J: TRBJ1-2
D: TRBD1
length: 14
size: NA
V: TRBV12-3/TRBV12-4
CDR3: CASSYPTGGYGYTF
DNA: TGTGCCAGCAGTTATCCGACAGGGGGCTATGGCTACACCTTC

J: TRBJ2-5
D: TRBD1
length: 16
size: NA
V: TRBV11-1
CDR3: CASSAIPGGFQETQYF
DNA: TGTGCCAGCAGCGCAATCCCAGGGGGTTTCCAAGAGACCCAGTACTTC

J: TRBJ2-2
D: NA
length: 14
size: NA
V: TRBV6-2/TRBV6-3
CDR3: CASRPRLGSRELFF
DNA: TGTGCCAGCAGGCCGAGGTTGGGGTCCCGGGAGCTGTTTTTT

J: TRBJ2-4
D: NA
length: 14
size: NA
V: TRBV20-1
CDR3: CSAGGSGQLNIQYF
DNA: TGCAGTGCCGGAGGGTCGGGACAGCTAAACATTCAGTACTTC

J: TRBJ2-5
D: TRBD1
length: 14
size: few
V: TRBV2
CDR3: CASSQQGPQETQYF
DNA: TGTGCCAGCAGCCAACAGGGGCCCCAAGAGACCCAGTACTTC

J: TRBJ1-1
D: TRBD1
length: 14
size: few
V: TRBV6-5
CDR3: CASSLQGRGAEAFF
DNA: TGTGCCAGCAGTCTACAGGGGCGTGGGGCTGAAGCTTTCTTT

J: TRBJ2-1
D: NA
length: 15
size: NA
V: TRBV28
CDR3: CASSLLGGRLNEQFF
DNA: TGTGCCAGCAGTTTATTGGGGGGGCGTTTGAATGAGCAGTTCTTC

J: TRBJ2-2
D: TRBD2
length: 14
size: NA
V: TRBV9
CDR3: CASSPGGGPGELFF
DNA: TGTGCCAGCAGCCCCGGGGGGGGGCCCGGGGAGCTGTTTTTT

J: TRBJ2-7
D: NA
length: 11
size: NA
V: TRBV28
CDR3: CASERGAEQYF
DNA: TGTGCCAGCGAGCGTGGGGCCGAGCAGTACTTC

J: TRBJ1-5
D: NA
length: 14
size: NA
V: TRBV12-3/TRBV12-4
CDR3: CASSSLLPVWPQHF
DNA: TGTGCCAGCAGTTCGCTCCTCCCGGTATGGCCCCAGCATTTT

J: TRBJ2-3
D: TRBD2
length: 15
size: few
V: TRBV28
CDR3: CASSSWTSGTDTQYF
DNA: TGTGCCAGCAGTTCATGGACTAGCGGCACAGATACGCAGTATTTT

J: TRBJ2-1
D: NA
length: 15
size: NA
V: TRBV6-2/TRBV6-3
CDR3: CASSSSGLSYNEQFF
DNA: TGTGCCAGCAGTTCAAGCGGACTATCTTACAATGAGCAGTTCTTC